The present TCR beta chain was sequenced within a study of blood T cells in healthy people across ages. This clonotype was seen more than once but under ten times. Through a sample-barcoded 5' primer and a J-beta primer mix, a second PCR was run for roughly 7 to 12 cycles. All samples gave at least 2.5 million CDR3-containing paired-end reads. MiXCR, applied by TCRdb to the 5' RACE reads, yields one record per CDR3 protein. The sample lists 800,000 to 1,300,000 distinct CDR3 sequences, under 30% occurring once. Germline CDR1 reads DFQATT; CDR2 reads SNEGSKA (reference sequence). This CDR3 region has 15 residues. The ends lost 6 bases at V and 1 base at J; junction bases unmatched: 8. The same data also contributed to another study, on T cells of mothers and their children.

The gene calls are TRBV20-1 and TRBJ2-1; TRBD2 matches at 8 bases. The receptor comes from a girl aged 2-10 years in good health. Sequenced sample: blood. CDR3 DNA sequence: TGCAGTGCCGGGAGCAGCGGGAGATCCTACAATGAGCAGTTCTTC. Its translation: CSAGSSGRSYNEQFF.